This T cell receptor (beta chain) originates from a study of blood T cell repertoires in COVID-19. At the level of the study: T cells, B-cell-depleted T cells, or PBMCs supplied cDNA or gDNA.

This CDR3 is built from 13 residues. V was cut by 5 bases and J by 3 bases, with 8 bases left in between. CDR1 and CDR2 from the germline V gene are SEHNR and FQNEAQ (reference sequence). Using immunoSEQ multiplex PCR, the repertoire was profiled, and TCRdb retains in-frame clones only, with some absent. The sample contains a few hundred thousand clones, 85% to 90% of which appear only once. The source of this sequence is a woman aged 30 to 39 with COVID-19, enrolled during active disease. The chain carries TRBV7-9 and TRBJ1-3; no definite D call. Material for sequencing was peripheral blood. The CDR3 loop is CASSRGIGNTIYF. CDR3 sequence (DNA): TGTGCCAGCAGCCGCGGAATTGGAAACACCATATATTTT.